The next 21 T cell receptor beta chains were all read from a single sample in a study of blood T cells in healthy people across ages. A J-beta primer mix and a sample-barcoded 5' primer were used in a second PCR of about 7 to 12 cycles. TCRdb redid the calling of the 5' RACE reads with MiXCR, one entry per CDR3 protein. Among over 1.5 million distinct CDR3 sequences listed, 40% to 55% were seen once. The sample consisted of blood. The receptors shown here come from a woman in her thirties or forties in good health.

The gene calls are TRBV20-1 and TRBJ1-5; D is ambiguous. The germline V gene has CDR1 DFQATT and CDR2 SNEGSKA (reference sequence). The CDR3 consists of 19 residues. V lost 4 bases, J lost 2 bases, and 27 bases lay in between. The CDR3 sequence: CSATQVRGAEEQGNQPQHF. The DNA for the CDR3 is TGCAGTGCTACCCAAGTAAGAGGTGCGGAGGAGCAAGGCAATCAGCCCCAGCATTTT.

The rearrangement joins TRBV5-1 to TRBJ2-7, with TRBD1 matching 9 bases. V dropped 2 bases and J dropped 5; count of bases not matched to a gene: 5. The germline gives CDR1 SGHRS, CDR2 YFSETQ. This CDR3 has 14 residues. The CDR3 DNA reads as TGCGCCAGCAGCTTACAGGGGGCTGTGGACGAGCAGTACTTC. It is translated as CASSLQGAVDEQYF.

The rearrangement uses TRBV2 and TRBJ1-5; D call uncertain. Germline V gives CDR1 SNHLY, CDR2 FYNNEI. The CDR3 extends over 15 amino acids. Trimming took 1 base from V and 4 from J, leaving 11 bases between them. The CDR3 bases are TGTGCCAGCAGTGAAGAAGGCGTATTAAATCAGCCCCAGCATTTT. Protein product: CASSEEGVLNQPQHF.

This clonotype has a handful of counts. This chain links TRBV12-3 or TRBV12-4 with TRBJ2-1; possibly TRBD1 for D (6 bases). V was pared by 6 bases and J by 1 base, with 16 bases between. CDR3 length: 16 residues. CDR3 DNA: TGTGCCAGCAGCCGTGCGGGTCAGGGGTCCTACAATGAGCAGTTCTTC. It codes for CASSRAGQGSYNEQFF.

This clonotype was observed a few times. The chain couples TRBV20-1 to TRBJ2-7, with TRBD2 matching over 8 bases. V lost 0 bases and J lost 10; bases outside the gene matches: 8. CDR1 and CDR2 from the germline V gene are DFQATT and SNEGSKA (reference sequence). The CDR3 is made up of 13 amino acids. The CDR3 DNA sequence: TGCAGTGCTAGAGATGTCGGTAGCGGGAAACAGTACTTC. Its translation: CSARDVGSGKQYF.

J is TRBJ1-4 and V is TRBV7-8; D may be TRBD1 (5 bases). Germline assignment: CDR1 SGHVS and CDR2 FQNEAQ. V lost 5 bases and J 4 bases, leaving 14 bases between the germline ends. The CDR3 length is 15 residues. CDR3 in amino acids: CASSPTLGVNEKLFF. In nucleotides, the CDR3 is TGTGCCAGCAGCCCTACGCTGGGGGTTAATGAAAAACTGTTTTTT.

This clonotype was seen only once. This chain uses TRBV19 with TRBJ2-3; D gene ambiguous. The germline V and J ends were trimmed by 2 bases and 0 bases, with 9 bases remaining between them. CDR1 is LNHDA, CDR2 SQIVND, per germline (reference sequence). The CDR3 is 15 residues long. CDR3 in amino acids: CASSIRATSTDTQYF. In nucleotides, the CDR3 is TGTGCCAGTAGTATACGGGCTACTAGCACAGATACGCAGTATTTT.

The chain links TRBV12-3 or TRBV12-4 to TRBJ2-5; D is perhaps TRBD2 (6 bases). The end of the DNA is better explained by TRBJ2-7, so the J call may be wrong. The CDR3 length is 14 residues. The CDR3: CASSPSRRGYEQYF. As DNA, the CDR3 is TGTGCCAGCAGCCCGAGCCGGCGGGGATACGAGCAGTACTTC.

The chain links TRBV20-1 to TRBJ2-1, with 10 bases identical to TRBD2. Trimming at V came to 3 bases and at J to 2 bases, leaving 7 bases not matched to a gene. In germline, CDR1 is DFQATT, CDR2 SNEGSKA (reference sequence). The CDR3 contains 16 residues. The CDR3 sequence is CSASLSLAGAYNEQFF. The CDR3 region has the DNA TGCAGTGCTAGCCTATCTCTAGCGGGGGCCTACAATGAGCAGTTCTTC.

This chain joins TRBV29-1 and TRBJ2-1, with D perhaps matching TRBD2 (6 bases). V was pared by 0 bases and J by 7 bases, with 13 bases between. CDR3 length: 14 amino acids. Germline CDR1 and CDR2: SQVTM and ANQGSEA. The CDR3 loop reads CSVEELAVANEQFF. The CDR3 region has the DNA TGCAGCGTTGAAGAACTAGCCGTCGCAAATGAGCAGTTCTTC.

J is TRBJ2-7 and V is TRBV10-1; the D call may be TRBD1 or TRBD2 (5 bases each). The J call is uncertain, as TRBJ2-5 better fits the DNA end. CDR3 length equals 14 residues. Germline CDR1 reads WNHNN; CDR2 reads SYGVQD (reference sequence). CDR3 sequence (DNA): TGCGCCAGCAGTGATCGGGGCCTGGAGGAGACCCAGTACTTC. It encodes CASSDRGLEETQYF.

The V call is TRBV12-3 or TRBV12-4, the J call TRBJ2-2, with D perhaps TRBD1 or TRBD2 (6 bases each). V shed 4 bases and J shed 5 bases, with 26 bases lying between them. This CDR3 has 19 residues. CDR3 loop: CASSSISRTEPRGTGELFF. The DNA of the CDR3 is TGTGCCAGCAGTTCCATTAGTCGGACAGAGCCCCGGGGGACCGGGGAGCTGTTTTTT.

CDR3 nucleotide sequence: TGTGCCAGCAGTTTCCAACCTGGGACGGCCTATAACTATGGCTACACCTTC. Protein: CASSFQPGTAYNYGYTF. The rearrangement links TRBV27 to TRBJ1-2; D perhaps matches TRBD1 (5 bases). Deletions cut 3 bases from V and 1 base from J, with 18 bases between. Germline V gene data show CDR1 as MNHEY and CDR2 as SMNVEV (reference sequence). This CDR3 is built from 17 residues.

The chain couples TRBV18 to TRBJ2-6; D ambiguous. Per germline, CDR1 KGHSH and CDR2 LQKENI. This CDR3 is 15 amino acids long. V was shortened by 3 bases and J by 2 bases, with 8 bases between the two germline ends. The CDR3 coding sequence is TGTGCCAGCTCACCGCAGCACACTGGGGCCAACGTCCTGACTTTC. This gives the protein CASSPQHTGANVLTF.

This clonotype was recorded many times. The chain is built from TRBV2 and TRBJ2-5, with a possible D match to TRBD2 (5 bases). The germline V gene encodes CDR1 SNHLY and CDR2 FYNNEI. CDR3 length: 13 amino acids. V dropped 4 bases and J dropped 5 bases, with 11 bases sitting between them. As DNA, the CDR3 is TGTGCCAGCAGTGGGTCCCGAGGGGAGACCCAGTACTTC. Residues: CASSGSRGETQYF.

The chain combines TRBV11-1 with TRBJ1-1; no definite D call. The CDR3 is 14 residues long. From germline, CDR1 is SGHAT and CDR2 FQDESV (reference sequence). The germline V and J ends were trimmed by 4 bases and 1 base, with 10 bases remaining between them. CDR3: CASSYGEGNTEAFF. In DNA, the CDR3 is TGTGCCAGCAGCTACGGGGAGGGGAACACTGAAGCTTTCTTT. The full variable domain, rest sourced from reference TRBV11-1 and TRBJ1-1, is EAEVAQSPRYKITEKSQAVAFWCDPISGHATLYWYRQILGQGPELLVQFQDESVVDDSQLPKDRFSAERLKGVDSTLKIQPAELGDSAMYLCASSYGEGNTEAFFGQGTRLTVV.

The chain uses TRBV4-2 and TRBJ1-2, with D possibly matching TRBD1 (6 bases). CDR3 length: 15 residues. The germline V gene encodes CDR1 LGHNA and CDR2 YNFKEQ. V lost 4 bases and J lost 5, with 17 bases in between. In DNA, the CDR3 is TGTGCCAGCAGCCCCCGTGAGGGGGAAGGGTATGGCTACACCTTC. Residues: CASSPREGEGYGYTF.

V and J are TRBV28 and TRBJ1-2, with D hard to call. The CDR3 is made up of 14 amino acids. The V gene lost 4 bases and the J gene lost 2 bases, with 11 bases spanning the gap. CDR1 is MDHEN, CDR2 SYDVKM, per germline. CDR3 nucleotide sequence: TGTGCCAGCAGTTCCCTGACCAACAACTATGGCTACACCTTC. Translated: CASSSLTNNYGYTF.

The V gene is TRBV3-1, the J gene TRBJ2-1; 9 nucleotides align to TRBD2. Germline CDR1 reads LGHDT; CDR2 reads YNNKEL (reference sequence). J lost 6 bases, V lost 3 bases, and 3 bases had no gene match. This CDR3 comprises 14 residues. In nucleotides, the CDR3 is TGTGCCAGCAGCCAGACTAGCGGACGCAATGAGCAGTTCTTC. This encodes CASSQTSGRNEQFF.

This clonotype occurred a few times. The rearrangement joins TRBV5-5 to TRBJ2-7; D not certain. Germline V gene lookup returns CDR1 SGHKS and CDR2 YYEKEE (reference sequence). V shed 7 bases and J shed 1 base, with 21 bases lying between them. This CDR3 contains 16 residues. The CDR3 reads CASADRSDIGSYEQYF. In DNA form, the CDR3 reads TGTGCCAGCGCCGACCGGTCAGACATCGGTTCCTACGAGCAGTACTTC.

V usage is TRBV20-1 and J usage is TRBJ2-3; D is possibly TRBD2 (7 bases). CDR3 size: 16 residues. Per germline, CDR1 DFQATT and CDR2 SNEGSKA (reference sequence). Trimming took 5 bases from V and 3 from J, leaving 21 bases between them. The CDR3 DNA reads as TGCAGTGCTGAGCCATGGACTAGAACAGGGACAGATACGCAGTATTTT. Protein sequence: CSAEPWTRTGTDTQYF.